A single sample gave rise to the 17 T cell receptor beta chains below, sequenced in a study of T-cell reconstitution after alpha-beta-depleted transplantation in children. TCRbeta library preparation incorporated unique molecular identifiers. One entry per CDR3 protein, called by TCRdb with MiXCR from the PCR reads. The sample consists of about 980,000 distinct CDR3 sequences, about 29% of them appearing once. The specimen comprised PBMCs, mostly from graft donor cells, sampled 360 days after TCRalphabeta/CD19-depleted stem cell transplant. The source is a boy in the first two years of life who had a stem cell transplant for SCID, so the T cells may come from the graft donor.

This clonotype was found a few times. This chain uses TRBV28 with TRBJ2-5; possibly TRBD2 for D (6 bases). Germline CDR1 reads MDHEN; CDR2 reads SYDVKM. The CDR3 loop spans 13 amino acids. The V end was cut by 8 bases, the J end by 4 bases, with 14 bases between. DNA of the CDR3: TGTGCCAGCCTCGAGGGAGGTCGAGAGACCCAGTACTTC. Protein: CASLEGGRETQYF.

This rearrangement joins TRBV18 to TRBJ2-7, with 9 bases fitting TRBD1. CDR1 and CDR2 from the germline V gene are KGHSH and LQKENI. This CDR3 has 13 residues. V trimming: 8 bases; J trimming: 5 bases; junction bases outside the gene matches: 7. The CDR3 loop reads CASAGTGKHEQYF. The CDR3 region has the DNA TGTGCCAGCGCAGGGACAGGGAAACACGAGCAGTACTTC.

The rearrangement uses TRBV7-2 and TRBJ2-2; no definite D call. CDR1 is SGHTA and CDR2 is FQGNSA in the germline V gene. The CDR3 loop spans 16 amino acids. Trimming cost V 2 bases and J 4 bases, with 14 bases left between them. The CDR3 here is CASSLTPLPVTGELFF. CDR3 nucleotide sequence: TGTGCCAGCAGCTTAACACCCCTCCCAGTCACCGGGGAGCTGTTTTTT. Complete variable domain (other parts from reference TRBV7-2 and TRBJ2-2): GAGVSQSPSNKVTEKGKDVELRCDPISGHTALYWYRQSLGQGLEFLIYFQGNSAPDKSGLPSDRFSAERTGGSVSTLTIQRTQQEDSAVYLCASSLTPLPVTGELFFGEGSRLTVL.

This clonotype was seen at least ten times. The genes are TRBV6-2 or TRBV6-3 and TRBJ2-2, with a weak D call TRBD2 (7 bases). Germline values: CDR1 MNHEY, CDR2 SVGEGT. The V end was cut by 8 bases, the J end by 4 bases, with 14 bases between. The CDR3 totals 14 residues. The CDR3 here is CASRGASTTGELFF. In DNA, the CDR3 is TGTGCCAGCCGGGGGGCTTCGACCACCGGGGAGCTGTTTTTT.

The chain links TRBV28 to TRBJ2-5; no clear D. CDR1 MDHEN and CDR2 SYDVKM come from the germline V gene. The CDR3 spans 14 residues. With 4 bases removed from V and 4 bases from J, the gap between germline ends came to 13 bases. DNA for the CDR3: TGTGCCAGCAGTTCTCAGCTCCGACGAGAGACCCAGTACTTC. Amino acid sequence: CASSSQLRRETQYF. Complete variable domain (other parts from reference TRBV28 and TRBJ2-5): DVKVTQSSRYLVKRTGEKVFLECVQDMDHENMFWYRQDPGLGLRLIYFSYDVKMKEKGDIPEGYSVSREKKERFSLILESASTNQTSMYLCASSSQLRRETQYFGPGTRLLVL.

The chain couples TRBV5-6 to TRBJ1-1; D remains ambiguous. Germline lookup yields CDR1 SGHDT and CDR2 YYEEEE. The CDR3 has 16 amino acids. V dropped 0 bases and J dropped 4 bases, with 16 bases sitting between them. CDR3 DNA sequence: TGTGCCAGCAGCTTGGTTCGGTCCGACGGGGTCACTGAAGCTTTCTTT. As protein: CASSLVRSDGVTEAFF.

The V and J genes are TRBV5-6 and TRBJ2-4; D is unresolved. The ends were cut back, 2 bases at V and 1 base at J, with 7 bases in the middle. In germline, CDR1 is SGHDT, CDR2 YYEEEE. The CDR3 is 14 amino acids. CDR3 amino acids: CASSFGWAKNIQYF. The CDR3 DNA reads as TGTGCCAGCAGCTTTGGGTGGGCCAAAAACATTCAGTACTTC.

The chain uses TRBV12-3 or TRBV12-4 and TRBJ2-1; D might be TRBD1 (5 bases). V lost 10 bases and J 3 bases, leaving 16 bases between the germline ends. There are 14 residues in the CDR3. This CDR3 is CATRSRRGYNEQFF. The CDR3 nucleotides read TGTGCCACCAGGTCGAGAAGGGGCTACAATGAGCAGTTCTTC.

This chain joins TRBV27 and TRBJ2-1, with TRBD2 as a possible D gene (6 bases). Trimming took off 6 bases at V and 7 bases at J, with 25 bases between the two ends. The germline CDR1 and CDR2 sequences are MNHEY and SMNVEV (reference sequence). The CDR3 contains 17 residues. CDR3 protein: CASSLTSGTAGINEQFF. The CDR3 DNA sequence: TGTGCCAGCAGCCTAACCTCCGGGACGGCGGGAATAAATGAGCAGTTCTTC.

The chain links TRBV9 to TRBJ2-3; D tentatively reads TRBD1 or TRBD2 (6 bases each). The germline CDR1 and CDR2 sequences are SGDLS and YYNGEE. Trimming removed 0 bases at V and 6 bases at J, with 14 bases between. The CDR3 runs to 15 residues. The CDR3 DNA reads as TGTGCCAGCAGCGTAGAAAGGGGGGCGGCGGATACGCAGTATTTT. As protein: CASSVERGAADTQYF.

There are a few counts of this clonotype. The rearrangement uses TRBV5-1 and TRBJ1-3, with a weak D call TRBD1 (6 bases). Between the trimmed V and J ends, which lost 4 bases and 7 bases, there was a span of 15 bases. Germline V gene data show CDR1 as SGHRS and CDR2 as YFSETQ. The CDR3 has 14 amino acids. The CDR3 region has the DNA TGCGCCAGCAGCCGCTTAGGGAGGGGGAACACCATATATTTT. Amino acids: CASSRLGRGNTIYF.

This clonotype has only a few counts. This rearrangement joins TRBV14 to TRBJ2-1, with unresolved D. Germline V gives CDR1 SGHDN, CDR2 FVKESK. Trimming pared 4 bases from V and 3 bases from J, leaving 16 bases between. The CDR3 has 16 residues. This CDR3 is CASSRANQTLYNEQFF. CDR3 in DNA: TGTGCCAGCAGCCGGGCGAACCAGACCCTCTACAATGAGCAGTTCTTC. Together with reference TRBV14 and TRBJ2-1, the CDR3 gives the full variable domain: EAGVTQFPSHSVIEKGQTVTLRCDPISGHDNLYWYRRVMGKEIKFLLHFVKESKQDESGMPNNRFLAERTGGTYSTLKVQPAELEDSGVYFCASSRANQTLYNEQFFGPGTRLTVL.

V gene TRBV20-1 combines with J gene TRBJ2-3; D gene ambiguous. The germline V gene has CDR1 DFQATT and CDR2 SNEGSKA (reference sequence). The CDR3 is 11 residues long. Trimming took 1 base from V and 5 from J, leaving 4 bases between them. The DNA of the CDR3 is TGCAGTGCTAGAGGAGTAGATACGCAGTATTTT. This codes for CSARGVDTQYF.

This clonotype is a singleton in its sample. CDR3 sequence: CASSQELAGGPGEQFF. Written as DNA, the CDR3 is TGTGCCAGCAGCCAAGAACTAGCGGGGGGCCCGGGTGAGCAGTTCTTC. The chain links TRBV4-2 to TRBJ2-1, with 12 bases that match TRBD2. The CDR3 extends over 16 amino acids. Losses at the gene ends were 0 bases for V and 9 bases for J; bases not matched to a gene: 6. Germline V gene lookup returns CDR1 LGHNA and CDR2 YNFKEQ.

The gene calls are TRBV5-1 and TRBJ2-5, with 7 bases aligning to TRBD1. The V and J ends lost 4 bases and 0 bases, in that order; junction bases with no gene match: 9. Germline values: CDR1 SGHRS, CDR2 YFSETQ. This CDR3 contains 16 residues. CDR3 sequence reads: CASSQRQGRDQETQYF. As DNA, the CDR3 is TGCGCCAGCAGCCAAAGACAGGGTAGGGACCAAGAGACCCAGTACTTC.

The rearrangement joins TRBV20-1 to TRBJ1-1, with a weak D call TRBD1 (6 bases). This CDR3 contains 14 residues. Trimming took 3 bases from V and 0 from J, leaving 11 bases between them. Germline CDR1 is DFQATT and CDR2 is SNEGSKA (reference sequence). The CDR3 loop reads CSASGGPLNTEAFF. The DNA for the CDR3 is TGCAGTGCTAGTGGGGGGCCCCTGAACACTGAAGCTTTCTTT.

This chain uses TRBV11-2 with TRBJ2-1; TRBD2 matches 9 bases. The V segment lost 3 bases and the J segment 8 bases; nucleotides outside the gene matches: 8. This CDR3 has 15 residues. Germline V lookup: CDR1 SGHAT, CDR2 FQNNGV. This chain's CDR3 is CASSFGAGGPDEQFF. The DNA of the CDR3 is TGTGCCAGCAGCTTTGGGGCGGGGGGGCCCGATGAGCAGTTCTTC. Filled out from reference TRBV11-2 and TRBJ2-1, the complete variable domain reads EAGVAQSPRYKIIEKRQSVAFWCNPISGHATLYWYQQILGQGPKLLIQFQNNGVVDDSQLPKDRFSAERLKGVDSTLKIQPAKLEDSAVYLCASSFGAGGPDEQFFGPGTRLTVL.